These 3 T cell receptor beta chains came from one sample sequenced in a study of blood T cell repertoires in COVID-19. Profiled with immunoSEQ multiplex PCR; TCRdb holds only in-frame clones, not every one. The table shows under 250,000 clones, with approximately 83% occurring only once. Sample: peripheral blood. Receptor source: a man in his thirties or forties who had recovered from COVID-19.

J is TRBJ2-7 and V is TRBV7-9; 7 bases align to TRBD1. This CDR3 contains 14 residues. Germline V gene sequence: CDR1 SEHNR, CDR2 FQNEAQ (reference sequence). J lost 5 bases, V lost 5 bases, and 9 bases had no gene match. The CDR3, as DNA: TGTGCCAGCAGCGCCCTGACAGGGTCCCACGAGCAGTACGTC. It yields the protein CASSALTGSHEQYV.

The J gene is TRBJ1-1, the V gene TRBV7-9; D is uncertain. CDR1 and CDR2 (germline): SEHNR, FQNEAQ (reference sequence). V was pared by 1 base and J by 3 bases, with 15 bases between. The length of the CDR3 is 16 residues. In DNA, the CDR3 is TGTGCCAGCAGCTTAGGGGAGTCTGGATACGACACTGAAGCTTTCTTT. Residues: CASSLGESGYDTEAFF. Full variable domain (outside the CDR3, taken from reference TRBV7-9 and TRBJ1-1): DTGVSQNPRHKITKRGQNVTFRCDPISEHNRLYWYRQTLGQGPEFLTYFQNEAQLEKSRLLSDRFSAERPKGSFSTLEIQRTEQGDSAMYLCASSLGESGYDTEAFFGQGTRLTVV.

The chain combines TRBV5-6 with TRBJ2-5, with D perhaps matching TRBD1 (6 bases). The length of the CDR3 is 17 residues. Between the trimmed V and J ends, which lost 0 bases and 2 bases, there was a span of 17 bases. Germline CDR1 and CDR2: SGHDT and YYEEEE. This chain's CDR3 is CASSLVGTGWRQETQYF. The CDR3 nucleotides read TGTGCCAGCAGCTTGGTGGGAACAGGGTGGAGGCAAGAGACCCAGTACTTC.